This TCR beta chain is from a study of T-cell memory formation after mild COVID-19. The wider study: Most TCR clusters belonged to a single donor. General study findings and limits: Shrinking CD4+ clones were chiefly CM and EM; CD8+ ones were chiefly EMRA. Clones that got smaller from day 15 to 85 had even CD4/CD8, while clones growing later tipped toward CD4+.

A 5'RACE reaction primed in the constant segment made cDNA libraries of TCR alpha and TCR beta, and these carried sample barcodes and UMIs. TCRdb re-analysed the 5' RACE reads in MiXCR, keeping a single row per CDR3 protein. The sample has under 350,000 distinct CDR3 sequences; roughly 15% are singletons. Remarks on this clonotype: Its antigen is as yet unknown.

This CDR3 region has 13 residues. Deletions cut 6 bases from V and 2 bases from J, with 12 bases between. CDR1 is GTSNPN and CDR2 is SVGIG in the germline V gene (reference sequence). The chain recombines TRBV30 with TRBJ2-3, with D hard to call. The sample consisted of PBMCs or a T cell subset sorted from them (not recorded which). This receptor was identified in a man between 18 and 29 years old who had mild COVID-19 (a few samples of this study predate the infection). Cell type and time point are not known. The CDR3 is CACTPRSTDTQYF. The CDR3 nucleotides are TGTGCCTGTACCCCCCGGTCCACAGATACGCAGTATTTT.